This TCR beta chain originates from a study of T cell responses to AZD1222 COVID-19 vaccine. V was trimmed by 3 bases and J by 5 bases, leaving 10 bases between them. There are 13 residues in the CDR3. CDR1 is SGHTA and CDR2 is FQGTGA in the germline V gene. Clones were sequenced by immunoSEQ multiplex PCR, and TCRdb holds only the in-frame ones, with some missing. The profile shows 130,000 to 150,000 clones, about 93% of them singletons. The sample in question was peripheral blood, obtained on day 0 of AZD1222 vaccination. This sequence was found in an adult in good health. The chain combines TRBV7-3 with TRBJ1-1; D is unclear. Here the CDR3 DNA reads TGTGCCAGCAGCTTCTGGGAGAGGACTGAAGCTTTCTTT. Protein sequence: CASSFWERTEAFF.